Sequencing of this T cell receptor (beta chain) was carried out in a study of PD-1 blockade in classical Hodgkin lymphoma. Overall study findings and caveats: The origin of the repertoire differences remains undefined, with disease activity or prior therapy as possible causes. Newly diagnosed patients had baseline TCR diversity that was reportedly lower than that of healthy donors.

TCRdb's table, derived via immunoSEQ multiplex PCR, lists solely in-frame clones and lacks some. The sample lists some 84,000 clones, roughly 89% occurring once. Brentuximab vedotin exposure varied, and every patient relapsed after autologous stem cell transplantation. The V gene's germline CDR1 is SQVTM and CDR2 ANQGSEA. The CDR3 has 11 residues. V was pared by 6 bases and J by 7 bases, with 11 bases between. Details on this clone: Its antigen is unidentified.

The TCR originated in a human donor with classical Hodgkin lymphoma. This chain uses TRBV29-1 with TRBJ2-3, with D unclear. The source was peripheral blood mononuclear cells (PBMCs), collected at baseline. The CDR3, as DNA: TGCAGCGTCGTCATACTTAATACGCAGTATTTT. It encodes CSVVILNTQYF.